What follows is one T cell receptor beta chain and its context. What it binds is unknown. This sample is drawn from a study of regulatory T cells in long-lasting Graves disease. The study, taken as a whole, reports: Reduced TCR diversity was observed in persistent Graves' patients versus newly diagnosed patients.

Time point described: persistent/refractory GD, antithyroid drugs over 5 years with positive TRAb. RNA from PBMCs was the source of the TCR library. The patients included were those that came from an endocrinology department in Xi'an, China. The germline V gene has CDR1 ENHRY and CDR2 SYGVKD. The CDR3 totals 15 residues. HTBI primers from iRepertoire and Arm-PCR of CDR3 regions yielded the TCR beta libraries. Each CDR3 protein is one row after TCRdb ran MiXCR on the multiplex PCR reads. The sample carries 450,000 or so distinct CDR3 sequences, less than 25% recorded once. Sequences were derived from peripheral blood mononuclear cells (PBMCs), sampled when the disease was refractory, from a patient treated with antithyroid drugs. The J gene is TRBJ2-5, the V gene TRBV10-3, with TRBD1 matching 11 bases. The DNA end favors TRBJ2-1, so the J call may be wrong. The receptor comes from a female donor with Graves disease. In DNA, the CDR3 is TGTGCCATCAGGGGCGGGGACAGGGGGTACAATGAGCAGTTCTTC. Amino acids: CAIRGGDRGYNEQFF.